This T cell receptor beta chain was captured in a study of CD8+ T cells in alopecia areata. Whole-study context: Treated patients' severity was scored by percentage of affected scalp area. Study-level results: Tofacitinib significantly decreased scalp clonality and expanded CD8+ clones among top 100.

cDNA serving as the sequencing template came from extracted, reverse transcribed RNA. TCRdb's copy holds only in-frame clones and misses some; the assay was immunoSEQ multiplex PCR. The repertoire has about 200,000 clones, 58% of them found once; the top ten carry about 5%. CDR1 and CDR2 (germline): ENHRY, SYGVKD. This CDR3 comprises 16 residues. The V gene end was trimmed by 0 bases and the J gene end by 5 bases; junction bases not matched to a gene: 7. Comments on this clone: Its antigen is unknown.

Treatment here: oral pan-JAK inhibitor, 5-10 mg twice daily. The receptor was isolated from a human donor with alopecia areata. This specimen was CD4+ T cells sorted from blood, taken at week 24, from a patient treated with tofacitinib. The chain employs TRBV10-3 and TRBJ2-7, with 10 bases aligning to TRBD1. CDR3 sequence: CAISESSDRGFHEQYF. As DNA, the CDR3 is TGTGCCATCAGTGAGTCGTCGGACAGGGGGTTCCACGAGCAGTACTTC.